What follows are 6 T cell receptor beta chains derived from one specimen sequenced in a study of cytomegalovirus exposure and HLA in healthy donors. PCR primers comprised 60 Vbeta and 13 Jbeta primers. Clones were read by immunoSEQ multiplex PCR, and TCRdb kept only the in-frame ones, dropping some. The sample shows 120,000 or so clones, 77% of them seen only once. The sample was PBMCs. The receptors derive from a man younger than 35 in good health and CMV-seropositive.

This clone was observed a few times. J is TRBJ2-3 and V is TRBV6-1; 12 positions match TRBD2. Germline lookup yields CDR1 MNHNS and CDR2 SASEGT. The CDR3 has 15 residues. The V gene end was trimmed by 6 bases and the J gene end by 4 bases; junction bases not matched to a gene: 5. This chain's CDR3 is CASRTLAGGSDTQYF. In DNA form, the CDR3 reads TGTGCCAGCAGGACACTAGCGGGGGGTTCAGATACGCAGTATTTT.

The chain carries TRBV7-9 and TRBJ2-7; 8 bases are shared with TRBD2. The CDR3 has 15 amino acids. The V gene end was trimmed by 7 bases and the J gene end by 3 bases; junction bases not matched to a gene: 11. Germline-derived CDR1 and CDR2 are SEHNR and FQNEAQ (reference sequence). CDR3 nucleotides: TGTGCCAGCATCGAGTGGGCGGGGGGCAACTACGAGCAGTACTTC. It codes for CASIEWAGGNYEQYF.

V gene TRBV5-6 combines with J gene TRBJ1-2, with TRBD1 matching over 9 bases. From germline, CDR1 is SGHDT and CDR2 YYEEEE. V lost 0 bases and J lost 3; bases outside the gene matches: 3. The CDR3 runs 15 residues. In DNA form, the CDR3 reads TGTGCCAGCAGCTTGGTTACAGGGGGCGACTATGGCTACACCTTC. Translating gives CASSLVTGGDYGYTF. Looking up the rest from reference TRBV5-6 and TRBJ1-2 gives the full variable domain: DAGVTQSPTHLIKTRGQQVTLRCSPKSGHDTVSWYQQALGQGPQFIFQYYEEEERQRGNFPDRFSGHQFPNYSSELNVNALLLGDSALYLCASSLVTGGDYGYTFGSGTRLTVV.

This chain joins TRBV7-2 and TRBJ1-1; D is unclear. The germline V gene has CDR1 SGHTA and CDR2 FQGNSA. The V end lost 3 bases, the J end lost 0 bases, and 11 bases lay between the germline ends. The CDR3 runs 15 residues. CDR3 loop: CASSFEKSLNTEAFF. CDR3 bases: TGTGCCAGCAGCTTCGAGAAGTCCCTGAACACTGAAGCTTTCTTT.

V usage is TRBV28 and J usage is TRBJ2-1; no clear D. This CDR3 contains 14 residues. CDR1 and CDR2 from the germline V gene are MDHEN and SYDVKM. Trimming cost V 7 bases and J 0 bases, with 10 bases left between them. This CDR3 reads CASTHLSSYNEQFF. The CDR3 coding sequence is TGTGCCAGCACCCACCTGAGCTCCTACAATGAGCAGTTCTTC.

V and J are TRBV11-2 and TRBJ2-7; possible D gene TRBD2, 5 bases. Trimming took off 5 bases at V and 7 bases at J, with 18 bases between the two ends. Germline V gene data show CDR1 as SGHAT and CDR2 as FQNNGV. This CDR3 spans 14 amino acids. The CDR3 nucleotides are TGTGCCAGCAGCCGACATTGGGGAGTAGGAGAGCAGTACTTC. Its protein product is CASSRHWGVGEQYF.